This TCR beta chain came from a study of blood T cell repertoires in COVID-19. Germline values: CDR1 WSHSY, CDR2 SAAADI. The CDR3 sequence is 14 residues long. Trimming cost V 5 bases and J 4 bases; bases outside gene matches: 7. Participants were aged about 18 to 90 years from about two dozen US areas. This table comes from immunoSEQ multiplex PCR, and its TCRdb copy is limited to in-frame clones, with some not included. The sample comprises approximately 450,000 clones, 87% of which are singletons, and approximately 2% rests with the top ten. This sequence was found in a woman aged 18 to 35 with acute COVID-19. The chain employs TRBV10-2 and TRBJ1-1; 7 nucleotides align to TRBD1. The sequenced sample consisted of PBMCs or T cells enriched from blood (not recorded which). The CDR3 reads CASSPTGESTEAFF. For the CDR3, the DNA is TGCGCCAGCAGTCCTACAGGGGAGTCCACTGAAGCTTTCTTT.